The T cell receptor (beta chain) described here comes from a study of OX40 agonist ivuxolimab in advanced cancers. TCRdb keeps only in-frame clones here, not all; method: immunoSEQ multiplex PCR. This repertoire shows roughly 41,000 clones, roughly 90% found once; its top ten account for roughly 4.9%. Germline values: CDR1 SGHTA, CDR2 FQGTGA. The CDR3 extends over 13 amino acids. V dropped 5 bases and J dropped 6 bases, with 12 bases sitting between them. V and J are TRBV7-3 and TRBJ2-3; D unclear. The source is an adult with an advanced solid tumor such as melanoma, head and neck, liver or kidney cancer. This specimen consisted of CD4+ or CD8+ T cells sorted from blood, obtained in a trial of the OX40 agonist ivuxolimab. In DNA, the CDR3 is TGTGCCAGCAGCCCCATGGCTGAGGATACGCAGTATTTT. It specifies CASSPMAEDTQYF.